This T cell receptor (beta chain) was sequenced in a study of blood T cells in healthy people across ages. V was pared by 3 bases and J by 1 base, with 8 bases between. CDR3 size: 14 residues. The germline V gene encodes CDR1 SGHDN and CDR2 FVKESK. The authors ran a second PCR of 7 to 11 cycles using a sample-barcoded 5' primer and a J-beta primer mix. TCRdb recomputed calls from the 5' RACE reads with MiXCR, one row per CDR3 protein. The sample holds fewer than 800,000 distinct CDR3 sequences, over 45% seen once. Sequenced: blood. The V call is TRBV14, the J call TRBJ2-3, with D possibly TRBD2 on 5 matching bases. This TCR derives from a woman aged 60-70 years in good health. CDR3 region: CASSHWTGTDTQYF. CDR3 bases: TGTGCCAGCAGCCATTGGACTGGCACAGATACGCAGTATTTT.